The 5 T cell receptor beta chains below come from one sample, sequenced in a study of cytomegalovirus exposure and HLA in healthy donors (TCRdb year 2017). The library relied on the immunoSEQ multiplex PCR assay. The multiplex PCR relied on a mix of 60 forward primers for TCR Vbeta segments and 13 reverse primers for TCR Jbeta segments. TCRdb holds this immuneACCESS table with in-frame rearrangements only. Some clones are missing; in checked studies, unresolved V genes explain under half, and the rest has no known cause. This sample is represented by about 280,000 clones; 85% to 90% of them were singletons. The ten largest account for about 2.5% of the sample. Sequenced: PBMCs. All receptors derive from a woman between 18 and 29 years old in good health and CMV-seronegative.

This clone was seen just once. The rearrangement links TRBV6-6 to TRBJ2-1; a possible D gene is TRBD2 (6 bases). V was trimmed by 4 bases and J by 8 bases, leaving 18 bases between them. This CDR3 has 15 amino acids. Germline lookup yields CDR1 MNHNY and CDR2 SVGAGI (reference sequence). The CDR3 nucleotides are TGTGCCAGCAGTTCAGCCGGGACTCTCGACCATGAGCAGTTCTTC. It yields the protein CASSSAGTLDHEQFF.

The J gene is TRBJ1-1, the V gene TRBV7-6; D is unresolved. V lost 3 bases to trimming and J lost 1 base, with 6 bases between them. The CDR3 loop spans 13 amino acids. The V gene's germline CDR1 is SGHVS and CDR2 FNYEAQ. CDR3 bases: TGTGCCAGCAGCTTCAGAACGAACACTGAAGCTTTCTTT. Amino acids: CASSFRTNTEAFF.

The V and J genes are TRBV6-5 and TRBJ2-7; TRBD1 agrees at 7 bases. CDR1 is MNHEY and CDR2 is SVGAGI in the germline V gene. There are 13 residues in the CDR3. J lost 7 bases, V lost 4 bases, and 7 bases had no gene match. This CDR3 reads CASSSPTGVEQYF. CDR3 in DNA: TGTGCCAGCAGTTCTCCTACAGGGGTTGAGCAGTACTTC.

This chain links TRBV5-4 with TRBJ2-7; the D gene is possibly TRBD1 (6 bases). V was shortened by 3 bases and J by 1 base, with 17 bases between the two germline ends. Germline V CDR1 and CDR2: SGHNT, YYREEE (reference sequence). This CDR3 has 16 residues. The CDR3 region has the DNA TGTGCCAGCAGCTCGACCACAGGGACGGTATCCTACGAGCAGTACTTC. It codes for CASSSTTGTVSYEQYF.

The chain joins TRBV6-4 to TRBJ2-2, with a possible D match to TRBD1 (5 bases). This CDR3 is 13 amino acids long. Trimming cost V 3 bases and J 3 bases, with 5 bases left between them. From germline, CDR1 is MRHNA and CDR2 SNTAGT. The CDR3 nucleotides read TGTGCCAGCAGTGAACAGGACACCGGGGAGCTGTTTTTT. This sequence encodes CASSEQDTGELFF.